What follows are 30 T cell receptor beta chains derived from one specimen sequenced in a study of blood T cell repertoires in COVID-19. Sequencing used immunoSEQ multiplex PCR; TCRdb keeps in-frame clones, though not all of them. The sample carries some 80,000 clones, roughly nine tenths recorded once. The specimen was peripheral blood. Receptors were obtained from a human donor in a cohort sampled during active COVID-19.

The gene calls are TRBV9 and TRBJ1-5, with D perhaps matching TRBD1 (6 bases). The CDR3 has 14 amino acids. Trimming shortened V by 3 bases and J by 3 bases, and 10 bases separated the two germline ends. CDR1 and CDR2 (germline): SGDLS, YYNGEE. The CDR3 spells CASSAQGYNQPQHF. CDR3 DNA: TGTGCCAGCAGCGCACAGGGATACAATCAGCCCCAGCATTTT.

This sequence joins TRBV9 and TRBJ2-1; 9 bases are a match to TRBD2. CDR3 length: 15 residues. The germline gives CDR1 SGDLS, CDR2 YYNGEE. V was clipped by 1 base and J by 7 bases; unmatched bases: 6. CDR3 DNA sequence: TGTGCCAGCAGCGTAAGCGGGGGGCCGGCGAATGAGCAGTTCTTC. It translates to CASSVSGGPANEQFF.

The gene calls are TRBV28 and TRBJ2-7; D may be TRBD1 (5 bases). Germline lookup yields CDR1 MDHEN and CDR2 SYDVKM. There are 15 residues in the CDR3. Trimming stripped 4 bases from V and 0 bases from J, with 13 bases between. In DNA form, the CDR3 reads TGTGCCAGCAGTTCATTACAGGTTCTCTCCTACGAGCAGTACTTC. Protein product: CASSSLQVLSYEQYF.

The gene calls are TRBV30 and TRBJ2-3, with D unresolved. V was cut by 6 bases and J by 3 bases, with 7 bases left in between. Germline lookup yields CDR1 GTSNPN and CDR2 SVGIG (reference sequence). This CDR3 has 11 residues. The CDR3 protein is CACQLTDTQYF. CDR3 in DNA: TGTGCCTGCCAACTTACAGATACGCAGTATTTT.

This clone showed up just once. This chain connects TRBV5-5 to TRBJ1-1, with D possibly being TRBD1 (5 bases). The germline V gene has CDR1 SGHKS and CDR2 YYEKEE (reference sequence). V was pared by 0 bases and J by 0 bases, with 12 bases between. This CDR3 is built from 16 residues. Here the CDR3 DNA reads TGTGCCAGCAGCTTGGCCCCGACAGTCATGAACACTGAAGCTTTCTTT. Its translation: CASSLAPTVMNTEAFF.

The chain is built from TRBV9 and TRBJ1-2; D remains ambiguous. The CDR3 length is 11 residues. Germline CDR1 is SGDLS and CDR2 is YYNGEE. V was cut by 9 bases and J by 2 bases, with 8 bases left in between. CDR3 nucleotide sequence: TGTGCCAACTATGACAACTATGGCTACACCTTC. It encodes CANYDNYGYTF.

This rearrangement joins TRBV7-9 to TRBJ1-2; a possible D gene is TRBD1 (6 bases). This CDR3 contains 14 residues. CDR1 is SEHNR, CDR2 FQNEAQ, per germline (reference sequence). Trimming shortened V by 2 bases and J by 8 bases, and 15 bases separated the two germline ends. CDR3 protein: CASSLSLGAAGYTF. Written as DNA, the CDR3 is TGTGCCAGCAGCTTATCTCTGGGGGCGGCGGGCTACACCTTC.

This chain connects TRBV19 to TRBJ2-1; 12 nucleotides match TRBD2. The CDR3 contains 15 residues. V shed 9 bases and J 3 bases; nucleotides not matched to a gene: 6. Germline lookup yields CDR1 LNHDA and CDR2 SQIVND (reference sequence). Here the CDR3 reads CASKTSGGNYNEQFF. CDR3 sequence (DNA): TGTGCCAGCAAGACTAGCGGGGGTAACTACAATGAGCAGTTCTTC. Drawing the rest from reference TRBV19 and TRBJ2-1, the complete variable domain is DGGITQSPKYLFRKEGQNVTLSCEQNLNHDAMYWYRQDPGQGLRLIYYSQIVNDFQKGDIAEGYSVSREKKESFPLTVTSAQKNPTAFYLCASKTSGGNYNEQFFGPGTRLTVL.

The chain couples TRBV21-1 to TRBJ1-2; TRBD1 was called by the table and not checked on the DNA. TRBV21-1 is a recognized pseudogene. The CDR3 spans 13 residues. CDR3 residues: CASRAARGYGYTF. The CDR3, as DNA: TGTGCCAGCAGAGCGGCCAGGGGATATGGCTACACCTTC.

The gene calls are TRBV6-1 and TRBJ1-5; 7 bases are a match to TRBD1. Looked up from germline, CDR1 is MNHNS and CDR2 is SASEGT. With 1 base clipped from V and 4 bases from J, the junction kept 7 bases outside the gene matches. CDR3 length equals 16 residues. The CDR3 loop reads CASSEGSGGLNQPQHF. The DNA for the CDR3 is TGTGCCAGCAGTGAAGGTTCAGGGGGTTTAAATCAGCCCCAGCATTTT.

The chain recombines TRBV5-6 with TRBJ1-1; 8 positions agree with TRBD1. The CDR3 totals 16 residues. CDR1 is SGHDT, CDR2 YYEEEE, per germline. V lost 2 bases, J lost 1 base, and 7 bases stayed unmatched. CDR3 sequence: CASSFPAGGPNTEAFF. Here the CDR3 DNA reads TGTGCCAGCAGCTTTCCGGCAGGGGGCCCGAACACTGAAGCTTTCTTT.

V gene TRBV11-2 combines with J gene TRBJ2-5, with TRBD1 matching over 7 bases. V shed 5 bases and J 5 bases; nucleotides not matched to a gene: 11. Looked up from germline, CDR1 is SGHAT and CDR2 is FQNNGV. CDR3 length equals 15 residues. The CDR3 nucleotides read TGTGCCAGCAGCCCAGAAAGGACAGGCTGGGAGACCCAGTACTTC. It yields the protein CASSPERTGWETQYF. Filled out from reference TRBV11-2 and TRBJ2-5, the complete variable domain reads EAGVAQSPRYKIIEKRQSVAFWCNPISGHATLYWYQQILGQGPKLLIQFQNNGVVDDSQLPKDRFSAERLKGVDSTLKIQPAKLEDSAVYLCASSPERTGWETQYFGPGTRLLVL.

The chain uses TRBV18 and TRBJ2-1; possible D gene TRBD1, 6 bases. The germline gives CDR1 KGHSH, CDR2 LQKENI. V was trimmed by 5 bases and J by 0 bases, leaving 14 bases between them. The CDR3 is 16 residues long. DNA for the CDR3: TGTGCCAGCTCATCCGACAGGCTAAGCTCCTACAATGAGCAGTTCTTC. Translated, it gives CASSSDRLSSYNEQFF.

This clone showed up just once. The chain joins TRBV7-8 to TRBJ1-2; a possible D gene is TRBD1 (5 bases). CDR1 is SGHVS, CDR2 FQNEAQ, per germline. V lost 5 bases to trimming and J lost 0 bases, with 16 bases between them. The CDR3 runs to 16 residues. This CDR3 reads CASSHDSPGANYGYTF. The CDR3 bases are TGTGCCAGCAGCCACGACAGTCCGGGGGCTAACTATGGCTACACCTTC.

The rearrangement joins TRBV27 to TRBJ2-7; D might be TRBD1 (5 bases). CDR3 size: 15 residues. Trimming took 6 bases from V and 7 from J, leaving 22 bases between them. Germline assignment: CDR1 MNHEY and CDR2 SMNVEV (reference sequence). Here the CDR3 DNA reads TGTGCCAGCAGCGCGGACCGGACACCTAACGGGGAGCAGTACTTC. Its translation is CASSADRTPNGEQYF.

The genes are TRBV19 and TRBJ2-1; a possible D gene is TRBD1 (6 bases). In germline, CDR1 is LNHDA, CDR2 SQIVND (reference sequence). The CDR3 runs 14 residues. V was shortened by 4 bases and J by 8 bases, with 15 bases between the two germline ends. The CDR3 sequence: CASSRAQGPHEQFF. In DNA form, the CDR3 reads TGTGCCAGTAGTAGAGCACAGGGCCCCCATGAGCAGTTCTTC.

The gene calls are TRBV5-1 and TRBJ1-4; D remains ambiguous. CDR3 length: 15 residues. Germline V lookup: CDR1 SGHRS, CDR2 YFSETQ. V was shortened by 5 bases and J by 0 bases, with 11 bases between the two germline ends. The CDR3 sequence is CASSSVPATNEKLFF. In DNA form, the CDR3 reads TGCGCCAGCAGTTCGGTTCCTGCAACTAATGAAAAACTGTTTTTT.

This clone was detected once. This chain joins TRBV7-3 and TRBJ2-3; a possible D gene is TRBD2 (6 bases). V lost 4 bases to trimming and J lost 5 bases, with 10 bases between them. This CDR3 is 13 amino acids long. CDR1 and CDR2 (germline): SGHTA, FQGTGA. CDR3 sequence: CASSYGGIDTQYF. The CDR3 DNA reads as TGTGCCAGCAGCTATGGGGGGATAGATACGCAGTATTTT.

The V and J genes are TRBV3-1 (or the pseudogene TRBV3-2) and TRBJ2-5; maybe TRBD2 (5 bases). The CDR3 consists of 18 residues. The V end was cut by 0 bases, the J end by 0 bases, with 17 bases between. Germline-derived CDR1 and CDR2 are LGHDT and YNNKEL (reference sequence). CDR3 loop: CASSQDKGSGLYQETQYF. The CDR3, as DNA: TGTGCCAGCAGCCAAGATAAGGGAAGCGGATTATACCAAGAGACCCAGTACTTC.

The V call is TRBV19, the J call TRBJ2-5, with D perhaps matching TRBD2 (6 bases). V shed 6 bases and J shed 1 base, with 9 bases lying between them. The CDR3 sequence is 13 residues long. Germline V gene sequence: CDR1 LNHDA, CDR2 SQIVND (reference sequence). CDR3 DNA sequence: TGTGCCAGTAGCGGGACTTTCCAAGAGACCCAGTACTTC. Its translation: CASSGTFQETQYF.

This sequence joins TRBV28 and TRBJ2-7; TRBD2 might be the D (6 bases). Deletions cut 4 bases from V and 0 bases from J, with 13 bases between. Germline lookup yields CDR1 MDHEN and CDR2 SYDVKM. The CDR3 length is 15 residues. The CDR3 loop is CASSSRLVNSYEQYF. The DNA of the CDR3 is TGTGCCAGCAGTTCTCGACTAGTGAACTCCTACGAGCAGTACTTC.

The chain links TRBV7-2 to TRBJ2-2, with D possibly TRBD2 on 6 matching bases. This CDR3 comprises 15 residues. Germline V gene data show CDR1 as SGHTA and CDR2 as FQGNSA. V gave up 5 bases and J gave up 6 bases, with 16 bases separating them. The CDR3 coding sequence is TGTGCCAGCAGCACGCGGACCGGGGAGGCCGGGGAGCTGTTTTTT. This sequence encodes CASSTRTGEAGELFF.

The chain couples TRBV28 to TRBJ2-4, with TRBD1 matching 8 bases. The CDR3 extends over 15 amino acids. CDR1 and CDR2 (germline): MDHEN, SYDVKM. V gave up 5 bases and J gave up 6 bases; unmatched junction bases: 9. The CDR3 spells CASSASQGAINIQYF. The CDR3 region has the DNA TGTGCCAGCAGTGCCAGCCAGGGGGCGATAAACATTCAGTACTTC. The whole variable domain, remainder taken from reference TRBV28 and TRBJ2-4, is DVKVTQSSRYLVKRTGEKVFLECVQDMDHENMFWYRQDPGLGLRLIYFSYDVKMKEKGDIPEGYSVSREKKERFSLILESASTNQTSMYLCASSASQGAINIQYFGAGTRLSVL.

This chain joins TRBV7-8 and TRBJ1-2; 7 bases agree with TRBD1. This CDR3 region has 13 residues. J lost 11 bases, V lost 1 base, and 7 bases had no gene match. Germline assignment: CDR1 SGHVS and CDR2 FQNEAQ. The CDR3 region is CASSLVKGRGYTF. The DNA for the CDR3 is TGTGCCAGCAGCTTAGTCAAGGGCAGGGGGTACACCTTC.

This sequence joins TRBV7-3 and TRBJ2-3, with TRBD2 matching 11 bases. This CDR3 region has 19 residues. The germline gives CDR1 SGHTA, CDR2 FQGTGA. V lost 6 bases and J lost 4; bases outside the gene matches: 18. In nucleotides, the CDR3 is TGTGCCAGCAGGGGTCCCGGGGCGGGACTAGCGGATTCTTCAGATACGCAGTATTTT. Amino acid sequence: CASRGPGAGLADSSDTQYF.

This chain joins TRBV27 and TRBJ1-4, with 7 positions matching TRBD1. Germline V lookup: CDR1 MNHEY, CDR2 SMNVEV (reference sequence). The CDR3 spans 14 residues. The V segment lost 6 bases and the J segment 0 bases; nucleotides outside the gene matches: 1. The DNA for the CDR3 is TGTGCCAGCAGGGGACAGACAACTAATGAAAAACTGTTTTTT. This gives the protein CASRGQTTNEKLFF.

This clone has just one count. The chain couples TRBV7-8 to TRBJ1-3; the match to TRBD1 covers 7 bases. The CDR3 length is 15 residues. With V trimmed by 1 base and J by 4 bases, 4 bases remained unmatched. Germline V lookup: CDR1 SGHVS, CDR2 FQNEAQ. CDR3 DNA sequence: TGTGCCAGCAGCTTAGGGGCGACAGGGGGAAACACCATATATTTT. Amino acid sequence: CASSLGATGGNTIYF.

As DNA, the CDR3 is TGTGCCAGCAGTTACTCGACGGGGGGAACCTACGAGCAGTACTTC. Translating it yields CASSYSTGGTYEQYF. The chain is built from TRBV6-2 or TRBV6-3 and TRBJ2-7; 7 bases fit TRBD2. J lost 2 bases, V lost 0 bases, and 4 bases had no gene match. Germline CDR1 reads MNHEY; CDR2 reads SVGEGT. CDR3 length: 15 amino acids.

V gene TRBV2 combines with J gene TRBJ1-5; unclear D gene. The CDR3 is 15 residues long. Germline V gene lookup returns CDR1 SNHLY and CDR2 FYNNEI. The V end lost 3 bases, the J end lost 0 bases, and 9 bases lay between the germline ends. In nucleotides, the CDR3 is TGTGCCAGCAGTGAGGAGTCCGTTAGCAATCAGCCCCAGCATTTT. Its protein product is CASSEESVSNQPQHF.

The chain recombines TRBV11-2 with TRBJ2-7; D is unclear. Per germline, CDR1 SGHAT and CDR2 FQNNGV. This CDR3 spans 13 amino acids. The V and J ends lost 5 bases and 0 bases respectively, with 8 bases between them. The CDR3 nucleotides are TGTGCCAGCAGCCTCCCGAGCTCCTACGAGCAGTACTTC. It codes for CASSLPSSYEQYF.